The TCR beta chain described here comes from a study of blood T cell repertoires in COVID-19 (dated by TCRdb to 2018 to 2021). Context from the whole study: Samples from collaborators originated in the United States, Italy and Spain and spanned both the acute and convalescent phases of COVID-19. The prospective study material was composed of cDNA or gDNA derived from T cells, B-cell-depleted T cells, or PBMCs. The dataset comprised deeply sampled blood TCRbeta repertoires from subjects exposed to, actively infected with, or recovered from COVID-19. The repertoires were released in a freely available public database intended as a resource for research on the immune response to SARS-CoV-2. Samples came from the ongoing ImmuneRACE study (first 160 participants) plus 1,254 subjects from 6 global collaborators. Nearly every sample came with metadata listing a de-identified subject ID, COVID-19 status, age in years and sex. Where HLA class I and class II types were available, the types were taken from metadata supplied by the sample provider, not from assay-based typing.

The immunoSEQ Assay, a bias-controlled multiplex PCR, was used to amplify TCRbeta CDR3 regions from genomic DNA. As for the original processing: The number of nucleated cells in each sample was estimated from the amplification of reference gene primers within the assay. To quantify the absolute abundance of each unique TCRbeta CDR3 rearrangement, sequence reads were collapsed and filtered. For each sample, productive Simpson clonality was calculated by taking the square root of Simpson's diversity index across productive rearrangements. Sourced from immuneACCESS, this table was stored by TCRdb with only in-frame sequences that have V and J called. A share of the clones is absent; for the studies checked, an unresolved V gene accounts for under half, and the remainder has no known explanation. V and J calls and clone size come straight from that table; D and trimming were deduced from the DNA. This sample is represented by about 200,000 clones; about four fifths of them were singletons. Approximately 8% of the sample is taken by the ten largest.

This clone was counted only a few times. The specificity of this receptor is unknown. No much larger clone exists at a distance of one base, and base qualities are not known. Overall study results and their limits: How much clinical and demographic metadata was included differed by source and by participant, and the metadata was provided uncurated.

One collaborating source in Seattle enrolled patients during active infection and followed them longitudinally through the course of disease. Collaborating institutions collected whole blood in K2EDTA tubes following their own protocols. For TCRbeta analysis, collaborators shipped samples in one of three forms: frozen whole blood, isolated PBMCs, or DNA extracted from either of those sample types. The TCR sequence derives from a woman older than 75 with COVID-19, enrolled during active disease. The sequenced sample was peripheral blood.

The nucleotides read TGTGCCAGCAGTGAATCAGGGGGCGGTGGCTACACCTTC. Its protein product is CASSESGGGGYTF. Recombination linked TRBV6-1 to TRBJ1-2; 8 central bases correspond to TRBD1. Germline trimming: 2 bases from V, 7 bases from J; junction bases outside gene matches: 3. The germline V gene provides CDR1 MNHNS and CDR2 SASEGT. Taken from cysteine to phenylalanine, the CDR3 has 13 residues. Just CDR3 DNA is preserved here, 39 bases in frame from base 1.